This paragraph reports one TCR beta chain. Its antigen is as yet unknown. This record comes from a study of cytomegalovirus exposure and HLA in healthy donors. Whole-study context: Later analysis reported that the roughly 130 validation repertoires shared the platform of the 650 to 700 first-cohort repertoires.

General study findings and limits: TCR sequences were mostly rare, though some public TCRs occurred in many donors. TCR beta chains numbering roughly 150 were designated cytomegalovirus-associated.

From germline, CDR1 is SGHTA and CDR2 FQGNSA. The CDR3 consists of 15 residues. Losses at the gene ends were 4 bases for V and 4 bases for J; bases not matched to a gene: 2. This table comes from immunoSEQ multiplex PCR, and its TCRdb copy is limited to in-frame clones, with some not included. Here the sample spans some 130,000 clones, approximately 84% being singletons. The sequenced material came from PBMCs. The clonotype was recovered from a man in his thirties or forties in good health and CMV-seropositive. V and J are TRBV7-2 and TRBJ2-5, with 14 bases lining up with TRBD2. CDR3 bases: TGTGCCAGCAGCTCGGGACTAGCGGGAGTAGAGACCCAGTACTTC. It translates to CASSSGLAGVETQYF.